Only a few counts were recorded for the clone carrying this T cell receptor beta chain. Its antigen is not known. The data were taken from a study of T-cell memory formation after mild COVID-19. For the study at large: Largely, the TCR clusters proved donor specific.

In TCRdb, the 5' RACE reads were re-called with MiXCR into one record per CDR3 protein. The sample carries under 250,000 distinct CDR3 sequences, 9.5% recorded once. Study-wide points: CD4+ contracting clones were mainly CM and EM; CD8+ ones, EMRA. Memory sampled before infection contained some responding clones, suggesting cross-reactive memory joined.

The trim removed 5 bases at V and 1 base at J, leaving 8 bases unmatched. Germline V gene data show CDR1 as LGHDT and CDR2 as YNNKEL (reference sequence). There are 15 residues in the CDR3. The TCR sequence derives from a man aged 18 to 29 who had mild COVID-19 (a few samples of this study predate the infection). Cell type and time point are not known. The rearrangement joins TRBV3-1 to TRBJ2-7; 7 nucleotides match TRBD1. The sequencing input was PBMCs or a T cell subset sorted from them (not recorded which). CDR3 protein: CASSAAGTASYEQYV. In DNA form, the CDR3 reads TGTGCCAGCAGCGCCGCCGGGACAGCATCCTACGAGCAGTACGTC.